This T cell receptor (beta chain) was sequenced during a study of blood T cell repertoires in COVID-19. In the study overall: COVID-19 samples collected from the United States, Italy and Spain covered acute and convalescent phases. The analysed material was cDNA or gDNA that came from T cells, B-cell-depleted T cells, or PBMCs.

The authors' processing: Using reference gene primer amplification, nucleated cell counts were estimated. The method was immunoSEQ multiplex PCR; TCRdb's version includes in-frame clones alone and lacks a portion of them. V and J calls and clone size come straight from that table; D and trimming were deduced from the DNA. The profile covers around 98,000 clones, with approximately 90% appearing a single time and about 5% taken by the ten largest. V shed 6 bases, J shed 4 bases, and the junction held 5 bases outside the gene matches. Looked up from germline, CDR1 is ENHRY and CDR2 is SYGVKD. CDR3 size: 14 residues.

The sequence was collected from a man aged 65 to 79 with acute or convalescent COVID-19. This sequence joins TRBV10-3 and TRBJ1-5, with TRBD1 matching over 8 bases. The sample was peripheral blood. The CDR3 protein is CAIRGQGANQPQHF. The CDR3 nucleotides read TGTGCCATCAGGGGGCAGGGGGCTAATCAGCCCCAGCATTTT.